The 3 T cell receptor beta chains in this list originate from one sample, sequenced in a study of blood T cell repertoires in COVID-19. Assay: immunoSEQ multiplex PCR; the TCRdb copy retains only in-frame clones and omits some. The sample yields about 240,000 clones, around 90% seen once. The specimen was peripheral blood. The receptors derive from a woman in her 70s with active or convalescent COVID-19.

About this clone itself: The same CDR3 also results from other DNA sequences found in this sample. The chain couples TRBV2 to TRBJ2-5; a possible D gene is TRBD1 (6 bases). V was trimmed by 3 bases and J by 5 bases, leaving 7 bases between them. CDR3 length: 12 amino acids. CDR1 is SNHLY, CDR2 FYNNEI, per germline. The CDR3 here is CASSERGETQYF. DNA of the CDR3: TGTGCCAGCAGTGAGAGGGGGGAGACCCAGTACTTC.

The genes are TRBV3-1 (or the pseudogene TRBV3-2) and TRBJ1-6, with D maybe TRBD1 (6 bases). Trimming took off 6 bases at V and 3 bases at J, with 9 bases between the two ends. CDR3 length: 14 residues. CDR1 is LGHDT and CDR2 is YNNKEL in the germline V gene (reference sequence). The CDR3 region is CASSTGYYNSPLHF. CDR3 DNA: TGTGCCAGCAGTACAGGGTACTATAATTCACCCCTCCACTTT.

This rearrangement joins TRBV23-1 to TRBJ2-6; D ambiguous. TRBV23-1 is annotated as an ORF whose role is uncertain. CDR3 length: 18 residues. The ends were cut back, 8 bases at V and 0 bases at J, with 20 bases in the middle. DNA for the CDR3: TGCGCCAGCCTTCCTCCAGTCCCACTACGCTCTGGGGCCAACGTCCTGACTTTC. The encoded protein is CASLPPVPLRSGANVLTF.